This is a list of T cell receptor beta chains from one sample in a study of human T cells and chemical hapten exposure. MiXCR was run by TCRdb on the RACE reads, yielding one entry per CDR3 protein. The data contain 75,000 to 100,000 distinct CDR3 sequences, about 8.7% of them seen just once; the ten biggest clones take up around 2.8%. Sequencing used whole blood. The receptors originated from a female donor in good health. Some clones in this sample may be carry-over from other donors' samples. CDR3s include the opening cysteine and the closing phenylalanine or tryptophan. The order of the fields is V gene, clone size, D gene, J gene, CDR3 DNA, CDR3 protein. The D gene is left open where the match is weak. Some rows mark clone size as missing; the rest say once, few, many or name a class of expanded clone.

>TRBV4-3|many|-|TRBJ1-1
TGCGCCAGCAGCCAAGTAAAGGGAGCCACTGAAGCTTTCTTT
CASSQVKGATEAFF
>TRBV21-1|-|-|TRBJ2-7
TGTGCCAGCAGCAAAGTCGTCCCGCAGGTCTCCTACGAGCAGTACTTC
CASSKVVPQVSYEQYF
>TRBV11-2|-|TRBD1|TRBJ1-4
TGTGCCAGCAGCTTAGTAGGGGGCGGAGAAAAACTGTTTTTT
CASSLVGGGEKLFF
>TRBV7-9|many|-|TRBJ1-5
TGTGCCAGCAGCTTAATGGGTTCGGGTCAGCCCCAGCATTTT
CASSLMGSGQPQHF
>TRBV7-2|-|-|TRBJ2-7
TGTGCCAGCAGCCCCACCTTCGACAACCCGAATTACGAGCAGTACTTC
CASSPTFDNPNYEQYF
>TRBV27|-|TRBD1|TRBJ2-7
TGTGCCAGCAGGGAGAGACGACAGGGGGGCCACGAGCAGTACTTC
CASRERRQGGHEQYF
>TRBV6-2/TRBV6-3|-|-|TRBJ2-1
TGTGCCAGCCGCCTTGACAGGTACAATGAGCAGTTCTTC
CASRLDRYNEQFF
>TRBV20-1|few|-|TRBJ1-1
TGCAGCTCGAAAGGGCAAACGAACACTGAAGCTTTCTTT
CSSKGQTNTEAFF
>TRBV29-1|many|-|TRBJ2-7
TGCAGCGTATTTGGGGGATCCTACGAGCAGTACTTC
CSVFGGSYEQYF
>TRBV7-9|-|TRBD2|TRBJ2-1
TGTGCCAGCAGCTTAGATCTGCCCGGGAGGGCCTACAATGAGCAGTTCTTC
CASSLDLPGRAYNEQFF
>TRBV20-1|-|TRBD2|TRBJ2-3
TGCAGGGGGTGGACTAGCGGGAGTGCAGATACGCAGTATTTT
CRGWTSGSADTQYF
>TRBV28|many|-|TRBJ2-5
TGTGCCAGCAGTTTGGGGCGGATGCAAGAGACCCAGTACTTC
CASSLGRMQETQYF
>TRBV7-8|many|TRBD1|TRBJ2-7
TGTGCCAGCAGGAAAGGGGACAGCTCCTACGAGCAGTACTTC
CASRKGDSSYEQYF
>TRBV2|few|-|TRBJ2-2
TGTGCCAGCAGTGATCAGGGGACCGGGGAGCTGTTTTTT
CASSDQGTGELFF
>TRBV6-6|few|-|TRBJ1-3
TGTGCCAGCAGTTACTCATCCCGCGGGGAGAAGGCTGGAAACACCATATATTTT
CASSYSSRGEKAGNTIYF
>TRBV6-6|few|TRBD2|TRBJ2-1
TGTGCCAGCAGTTATAGCGGGACCAGAAACAATGAGCAGTTCTTC
CASSYSGTRNNEQFF
>TRBV4-3|few|-|TRBJ1-5
TGCGCCAGCAGCCAAGGGCCAAGGAGTGTAAATCAGCCCCAGCATTTT
CASSQGPRSVNQPQHF
>TRBV20-1|few|-|TRBJ2-1
TGCAGTGCTAGAGCGGGACGGAGGGGGTACAATGAGCAGTTCTTC
CSARAGRRGYNEQFF
>TRBV2|few|-|TRBJ1-1
TGTGCCAGCAGTGACGAGGTGAACACTGAAGCTTTCTTT
CASSDEVNTEAFF
>TRBV30|-|-|TRBJ1-1
TGTGCCTGGAGTGTTCATCTCTTATACACTGAAGCTTTCTTT
CAWSVHLLYTEAFF
>TRBV29-1|many|-|TRBJ2-3
TGCAGCGTTGAGGGTTCCAGCACAGATACGCAGTATTTT
CSVEGSSTDTQYF
>TRBV6-6|many|TRBD2|TRBJ2-1
TGTGCCAGCAGTACAAGCGGGAGGGGGTACAATGAGCAGTTCTTC
CASSTSGRGYNEQFF
>TRBV2|-|TRBD1|TRBJ2-5
TGTGCCAGCAGTGCCCGGACAGGGAGTGAGGAGACCCAGTACTTC
CASSARTGSEETQYF
>TRBV6-1|many|-|TRBJ2-3
TGTGCCAGCAGTGCGGGTAGCGGAGGATACACAGATACGCAGTATTTT
CASSAGSGGYTDTQYF
>TRBV29-1|few|-|TRBJ2-3
TGCAGCGCTCTATCGACCACAGATACGCAGTATTTT
CSALSTTDTQYF
>TRBV25-1|few|TRBD1|TRBJ1-5
TGTGCCAGCAGTGGACAGGGAGATCAGCCCCAGCATTTT
CASSGQGDQPQHF
>TRBV28|few|TRBD1|TRBJ2-3
TGTGCCAGCAGTTTACTACAGGGGGCGACAGATACGCAGTATTTT
CASSLLQGATDTQYF
>TRBV20-1|-|TRBD1|TRBJ1-2
TGCAGCCCTGAGGGGCAGGGGGAGAATGGCTACACCTTC
CSPEGQGENGYTF
>TRBV11-2|-|TRBD1|TRBJ2-7
TGTGCCAGCAGGAGACAGGGATACTACGAGCAGTACTTC
CASRRQGYYEQYF
>TRBV6-2/TRBV6-3|-|TRBD1|TRBJ2-7
TGTGCCAGCAGTCGACAGGGAGAGGAGTCCGAGCAGTACTTC
CASSRQGEESEQYF